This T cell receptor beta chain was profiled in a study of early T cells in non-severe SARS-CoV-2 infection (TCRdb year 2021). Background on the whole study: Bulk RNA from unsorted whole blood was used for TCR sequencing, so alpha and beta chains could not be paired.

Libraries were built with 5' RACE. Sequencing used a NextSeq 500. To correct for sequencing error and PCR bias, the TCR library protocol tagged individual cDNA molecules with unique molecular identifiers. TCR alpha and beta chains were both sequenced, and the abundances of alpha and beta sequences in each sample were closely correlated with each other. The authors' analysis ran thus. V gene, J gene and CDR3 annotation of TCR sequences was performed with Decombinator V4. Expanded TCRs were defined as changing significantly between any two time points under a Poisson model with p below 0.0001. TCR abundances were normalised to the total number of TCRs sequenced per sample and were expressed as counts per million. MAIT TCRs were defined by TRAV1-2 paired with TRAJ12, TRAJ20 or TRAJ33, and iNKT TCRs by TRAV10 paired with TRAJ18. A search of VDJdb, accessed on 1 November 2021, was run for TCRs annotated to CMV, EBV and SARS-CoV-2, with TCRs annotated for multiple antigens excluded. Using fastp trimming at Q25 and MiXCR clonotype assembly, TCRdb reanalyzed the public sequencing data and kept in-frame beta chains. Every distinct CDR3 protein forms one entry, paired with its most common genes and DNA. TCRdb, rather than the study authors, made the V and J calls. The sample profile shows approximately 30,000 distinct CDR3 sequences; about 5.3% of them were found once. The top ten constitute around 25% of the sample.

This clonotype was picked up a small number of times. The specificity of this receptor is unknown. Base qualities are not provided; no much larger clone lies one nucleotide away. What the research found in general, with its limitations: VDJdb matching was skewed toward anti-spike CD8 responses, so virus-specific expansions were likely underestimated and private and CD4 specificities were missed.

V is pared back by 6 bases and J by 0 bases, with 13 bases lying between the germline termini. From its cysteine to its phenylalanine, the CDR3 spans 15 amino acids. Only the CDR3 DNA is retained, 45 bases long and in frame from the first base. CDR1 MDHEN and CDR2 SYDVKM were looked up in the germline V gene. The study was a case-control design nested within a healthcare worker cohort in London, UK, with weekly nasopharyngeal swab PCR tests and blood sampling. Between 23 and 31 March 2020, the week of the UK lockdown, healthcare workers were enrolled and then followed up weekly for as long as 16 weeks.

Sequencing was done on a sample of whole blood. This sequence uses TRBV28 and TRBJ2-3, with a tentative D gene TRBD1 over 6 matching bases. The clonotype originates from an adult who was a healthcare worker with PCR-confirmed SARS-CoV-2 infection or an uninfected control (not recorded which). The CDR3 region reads CASSPGQFSTDTQYF. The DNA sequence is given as TGTGCCAGCAGCCCCGGACAGTTTAGCACAGATACGCAGTATTTT.